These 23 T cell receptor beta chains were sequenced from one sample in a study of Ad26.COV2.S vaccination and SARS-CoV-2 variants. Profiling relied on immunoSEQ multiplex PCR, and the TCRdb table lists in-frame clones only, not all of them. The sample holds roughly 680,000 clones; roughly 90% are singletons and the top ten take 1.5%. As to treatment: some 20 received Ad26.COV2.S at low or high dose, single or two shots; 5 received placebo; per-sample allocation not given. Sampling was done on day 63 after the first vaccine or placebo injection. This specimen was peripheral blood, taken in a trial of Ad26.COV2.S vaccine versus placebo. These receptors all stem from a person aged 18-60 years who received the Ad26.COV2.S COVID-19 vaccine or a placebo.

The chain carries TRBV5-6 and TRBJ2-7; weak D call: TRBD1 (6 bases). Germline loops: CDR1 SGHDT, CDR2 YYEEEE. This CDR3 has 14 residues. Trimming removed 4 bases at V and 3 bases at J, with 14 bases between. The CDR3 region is CASSIAGTRYEQYF. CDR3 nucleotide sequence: TGTGCCAGCAGCATCGCCGGGACACGCTACGAGCAGTACTTC.

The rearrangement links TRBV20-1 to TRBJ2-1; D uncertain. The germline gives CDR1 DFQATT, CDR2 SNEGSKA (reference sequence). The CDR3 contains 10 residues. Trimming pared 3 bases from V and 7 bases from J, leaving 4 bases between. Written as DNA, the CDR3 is TGCAGTGCTAGGGAGAATGAGCAGTTCTTC. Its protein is CSARENEQFF.

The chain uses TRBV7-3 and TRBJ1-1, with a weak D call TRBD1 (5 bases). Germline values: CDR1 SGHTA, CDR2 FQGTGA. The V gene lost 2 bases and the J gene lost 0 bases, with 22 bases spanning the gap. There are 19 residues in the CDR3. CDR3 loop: CASSLGAPRDFGMNTEAFF. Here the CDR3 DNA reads TGTGCCAGCAGCTTAGGTGCTCCCCGGGACTTCGGAATGAACACTGAAGCTTTCTTT.

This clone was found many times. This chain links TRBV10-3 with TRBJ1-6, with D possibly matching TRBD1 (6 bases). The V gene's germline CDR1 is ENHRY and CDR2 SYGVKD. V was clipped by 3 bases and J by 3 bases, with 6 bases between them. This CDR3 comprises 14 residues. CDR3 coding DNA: TGTGCCATCAGTGAACAGGGCTATAATTCACCCCTCCACTTT. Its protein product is CAISEQGYNSPLHF.

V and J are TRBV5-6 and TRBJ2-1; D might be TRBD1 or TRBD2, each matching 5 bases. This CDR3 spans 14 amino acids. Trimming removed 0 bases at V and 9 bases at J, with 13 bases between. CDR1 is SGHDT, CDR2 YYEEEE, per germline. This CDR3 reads CASSLVGRESEQFF. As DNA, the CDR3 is TGTGCCAGCAGCTTGGTTGGCAGGGAGAGTGAGCAGTTCTTC.

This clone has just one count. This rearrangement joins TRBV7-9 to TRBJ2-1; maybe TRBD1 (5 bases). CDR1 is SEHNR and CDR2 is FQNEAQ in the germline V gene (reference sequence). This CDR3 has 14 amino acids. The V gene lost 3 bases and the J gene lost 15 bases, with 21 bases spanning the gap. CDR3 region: CASSFDQGLFFRFF. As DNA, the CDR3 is TGTGCCAGCAGCTTTGACCAGGGCCTATTTTTCCGGTTCTTC.

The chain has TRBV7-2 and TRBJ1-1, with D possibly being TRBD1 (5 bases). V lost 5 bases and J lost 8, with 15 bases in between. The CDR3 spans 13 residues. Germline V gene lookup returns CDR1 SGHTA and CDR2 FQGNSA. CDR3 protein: CASSIPGPAEAFF. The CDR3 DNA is TGTGCCAGCAGCATACCGGGGCCAGCAGAAGCTTTCTTT.

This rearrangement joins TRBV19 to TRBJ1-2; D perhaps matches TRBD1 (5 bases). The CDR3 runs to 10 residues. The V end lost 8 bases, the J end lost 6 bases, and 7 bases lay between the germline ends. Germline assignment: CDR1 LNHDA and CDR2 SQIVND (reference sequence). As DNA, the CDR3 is TGTGCCAGTTGGGGGGATGGCTACACCTTC. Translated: CASWGDGYTF.

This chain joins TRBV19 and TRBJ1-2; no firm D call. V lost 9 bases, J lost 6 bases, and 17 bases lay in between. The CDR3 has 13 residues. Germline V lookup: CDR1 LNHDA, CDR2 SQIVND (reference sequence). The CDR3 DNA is TGTGCCAGCAAGGCGGGGAATCCCCATGGCTACACCTTC. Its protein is CASKAGNPHGYTF.

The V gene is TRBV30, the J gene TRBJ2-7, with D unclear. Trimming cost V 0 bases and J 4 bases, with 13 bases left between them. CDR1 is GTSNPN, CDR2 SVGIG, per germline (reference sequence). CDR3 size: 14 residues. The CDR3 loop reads CAWSVQEKGYEQYF. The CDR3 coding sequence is TGTGCCTGGAGTGTACAAGAGAAAGGTTACGAGCAGTACTTC.

Here the CDR3 reads CASQGLTDEKLFF. The CDR3 DNA follows: TGTGCCAGCCAGGGGCTGACCGATGAAAAACTGTTTTTT. This rearrangement joins TRBV18 to TRBJ1-4; D possibly corresponds to TRBD1 (6 bases). V was trimmed by 8 bases and J by 6 bases, leaving 13 bases between them. The germline V gene encodes CDR1 KGHSH and CDR2 LQKENI. This CDR3 has 13 residues. The full variable domain, with the rest looked up from reference TRBV18 and TRBJ1-4, is NAGVMQNPRHLVRRRGQEARLRCSPMKGHSHVYWYRQLPEEGLKFMVYLQKENIIDESGMPKERFSAEFPKEGPSILRIQQVVRGDSAAYFCASQGLTDEKLFFGSGTQLSVL.

The CDR3 here is CAWSEGSYNEQFF. In DNA form, the CDR3 reads TGTGCCTGGAGTGAGGGCTCCTACAATGAGCAGTTCTTC. The rearrangement links TRBV30 to TRBJ2-1; no definite D call. In germline, CDR1 is GTSNPN, CDR2 SVGIG (reference sequence). This CDR3 has 13 residues. Trimming cost V 1 base and J 0 bases, with 4 bases left between them. Drawing the rest from reference TRBV30 and TRBJ2-1, the complete variable domain is SQTIHQWPATLVQPVGSPLSLECTVEGTSNPNLYWYRQAAGRGLQLLFYSVGIGQISSEVPQNLSASRPQDRQFILSSKKLLLSDSGFYLCAWSEGSYNEQFFGPGTRLTVL.

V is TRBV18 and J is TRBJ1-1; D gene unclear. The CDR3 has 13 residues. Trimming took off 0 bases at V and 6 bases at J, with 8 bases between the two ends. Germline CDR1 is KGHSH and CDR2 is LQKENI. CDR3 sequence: CASSPPSGAEAFF. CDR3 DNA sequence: TGTGCCAGCTCACCACCATCAGGAGCTGAAGCTTTCTTT.

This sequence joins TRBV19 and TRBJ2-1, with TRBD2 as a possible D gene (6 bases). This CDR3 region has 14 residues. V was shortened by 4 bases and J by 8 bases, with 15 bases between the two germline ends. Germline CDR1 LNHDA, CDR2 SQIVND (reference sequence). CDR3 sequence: CASSKPREDHEQFF. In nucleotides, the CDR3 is TGTGCCAGTAGTAAGCCCAGGGAGGACCATGAGCAGTTCTTC.

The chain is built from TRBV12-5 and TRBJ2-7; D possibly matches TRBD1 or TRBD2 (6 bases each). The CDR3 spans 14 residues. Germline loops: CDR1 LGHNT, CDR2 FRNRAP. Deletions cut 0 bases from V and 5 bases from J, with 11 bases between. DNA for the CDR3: TGTGCTAGTGGTTTGGTAGGGGGGTCGGACGAGCAGTACTTC. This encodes CASGLVGGSDEQYF.

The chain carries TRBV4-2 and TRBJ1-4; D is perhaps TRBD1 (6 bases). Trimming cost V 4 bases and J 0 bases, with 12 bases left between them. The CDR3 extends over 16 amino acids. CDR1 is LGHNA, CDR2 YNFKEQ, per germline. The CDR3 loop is CASSPRQAATNEKLFF. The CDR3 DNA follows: TGTGCCAGCAGCCCACGACAGGCTGCAACTAATGAAAAACTGTTTTTT.

CDR3 residues: CASSQEPTGLGEQYF. The CDR3, as DNA: TGCGCCAGCAGCCAAGAACCCACAGGGTTGGGCGAGCAGTACTTC. V gene TRBV4-3 combines with J gene TRBJ2-7; possibly TRBD1 for D (6 bases). Germline V gene sequence: CDR1 LGHNA, CDR2 YSLEER. Between the trimmed V and J ends, which lost 0 bases and 6 bases, there was a span of 15 bases. The CDR3 has 15 amino acids.

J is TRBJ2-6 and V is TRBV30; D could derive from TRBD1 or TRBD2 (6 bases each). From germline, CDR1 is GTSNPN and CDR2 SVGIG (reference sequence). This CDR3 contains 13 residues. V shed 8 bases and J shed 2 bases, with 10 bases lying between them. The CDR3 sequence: CAGGQTGANVLTF. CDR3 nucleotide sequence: TGTGCCGGGGGGCAGACTGGGGCCAACGTCCTGACTTTC.

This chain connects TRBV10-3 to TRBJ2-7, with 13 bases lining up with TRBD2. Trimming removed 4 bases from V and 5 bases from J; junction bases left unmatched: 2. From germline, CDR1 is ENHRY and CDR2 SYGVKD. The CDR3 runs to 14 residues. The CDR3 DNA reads TGTGCCATCAGTGGAACTAGCGGGGGGGACGAGCAGTACTTC. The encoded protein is CAISGTSGGDEQYF.

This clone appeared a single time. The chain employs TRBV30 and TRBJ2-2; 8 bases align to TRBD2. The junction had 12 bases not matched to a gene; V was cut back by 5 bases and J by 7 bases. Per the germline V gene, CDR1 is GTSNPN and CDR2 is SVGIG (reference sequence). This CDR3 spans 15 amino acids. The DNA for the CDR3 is TGTGCCTGGGTCCTCCCGGGAGGGTTGGACGGGGAGCTGTTTTTT. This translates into CAWVLPGGLDGELFF.

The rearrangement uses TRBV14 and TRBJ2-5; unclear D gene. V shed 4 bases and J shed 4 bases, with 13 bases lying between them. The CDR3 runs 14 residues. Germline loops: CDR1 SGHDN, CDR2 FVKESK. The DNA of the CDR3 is TGTGCCAGCAGCCCATTAACGCCTCGAGAGACCCAGTACTTC. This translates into CASSPLTPRETQYF.

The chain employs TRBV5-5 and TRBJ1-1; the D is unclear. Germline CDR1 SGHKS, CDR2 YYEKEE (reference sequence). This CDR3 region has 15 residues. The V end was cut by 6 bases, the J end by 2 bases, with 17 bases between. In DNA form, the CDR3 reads TGTGCCAGCAATCCCAGAACGAGGATTAACACTGAAGCTTTCTTT. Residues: CASNPRTRINTEAFF.

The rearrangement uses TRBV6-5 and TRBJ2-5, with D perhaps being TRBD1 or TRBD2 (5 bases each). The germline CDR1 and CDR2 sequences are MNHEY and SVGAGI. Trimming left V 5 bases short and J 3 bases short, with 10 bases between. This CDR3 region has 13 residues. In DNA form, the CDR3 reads TGTGCCAGCAGTAGGGACGGGAAAGAGACCCAGTACTTC. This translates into CASSRDGKETQYF.